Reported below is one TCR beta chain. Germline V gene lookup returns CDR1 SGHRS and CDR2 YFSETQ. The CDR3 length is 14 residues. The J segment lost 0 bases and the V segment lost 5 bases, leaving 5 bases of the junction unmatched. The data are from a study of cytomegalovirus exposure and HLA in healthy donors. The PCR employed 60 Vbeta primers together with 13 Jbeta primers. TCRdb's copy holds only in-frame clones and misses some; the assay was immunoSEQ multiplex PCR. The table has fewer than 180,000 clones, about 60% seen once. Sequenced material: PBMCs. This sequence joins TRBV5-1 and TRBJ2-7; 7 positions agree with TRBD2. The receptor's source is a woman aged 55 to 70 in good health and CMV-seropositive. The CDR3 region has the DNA TGCGCCAGCAGTCCCGGGACTAACTCCTACGAGCAGTACTTC. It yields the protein CASSPGTNSYEQYF.